The T cell receptor (beta chain) under discussion was sequenced for a study of blood T cell repertoires in COVID-19. Overall study: Researchers got acute and convalescent COVID-19 samples from the United States, Italy and Spain.

The germline V and J ends were trimmed by 0 bases and 0 bases, with 15 bases remaining between them. The CDR3 runs to 17 residues. In germline, CDR1 is SGHTA, CDR2 FQGNSA. The protocol was immunoSEQ multiplex PCR, while the TCRdb copy is restricted to in-frame clones and leaves out a portion. The table has around 280,000 clones, about 90% seen once. This sequence originates from a woman under 40 with COVID-19, enrolled during active disease. Sequencing was carried out using peripheral blood. The chain is built from TRBV7-2 and TRBJ2-7; weak D call: TRBD1 (6 bases). CDR3 protein: CASSLASTGWTSYEQYF. The DNA of the CDR3 is TGTGCCAGCAGCTTAGCGTCCACAGGGTGGACCTCCTACGAGCAGTACTTC.